Listed below are T cell receptor beta chains from one sample, sequenced in a study of blood T cell repertoires in COVID-19. Clones were read by immunoSEQ multiplex PCR, and TCRdb kept only the in-frame ones, dropping some. The data show 100,000 to 150,000 clones, around 87% seen once. Input material: peripheral blood. All receptors come from a woman in her sixties or seventies with acute or convalescent COVID-19. Each CDR3 is given without its conserved first and last residue. Fields, in order: J gene, V gene, CDR3 length, CDR3 protein.

j_gene: TRBJ1-1
v_gene: TRBV2
len: 12
CDR3aa: ASSLQGGNTEAF

j_gene: TRBJ2-1
v_gene: TRBV12-5
len: 13
CDR3aa: ASGFSGQGLREQF

j_gene: TRBJ1-2
v_gene: TRBV3-1/TRBV3-2
len: 12
CDR3aa: ASSQVGATYGYT

j_gene: TRBJ1-2
v_gene: TRBV9
len: 11
CDR3aa: ASSVGTGYGYT

j_gene: TRBJ1-5
v_gene: TRBV6-6
len: 12
CDR3aa: ASSQGASNQPQH

j_gene: TRBJ2-1
v_gene: TRBV7-6
len: 13
CDR3aa: ASSLGYSGSDEQF

j_gene: TRBJ1-1
v_gene: TRBV3-1/TRBV3-2
len: 13
CDR3aa: ASSQDHRVNTEAF

j_gene: TRBJ1-1
v_gene: TRBV12-3/TRBV12-4
len: 11
CDR3aa: ASTGTVNTEAF

j_gene: TRBJ1-3
v_gene: TRBV7-9
len: 14
CDR3aa: ASSPTEVLSGNTIY

j_gene: TRBJ2-2
v_gene: TRBV9
len: 15
CDR3aa: ASSARTGLDRTGELF

j_gene: TRBJ2-3
v_gene: TRBV5-1
len: 14
CDR3aa: ASSSLGGPSTDTQY

j_gene: TRBJ1-2
v_gene: TRBV2
len: 11
CDR3aa: ASVRGVGYGYT

j_gene: TRBJ1-6
v_gene: TRBV7-3
len: 13
CDR3aa: ASSLDGGTSSPLH

j_gene: TRBJ1-1
v_gene: TRBV5-4
len: 11
CDR3aa: ASSLIGDRGAF

j_gene: TRBJ1-5
v_gene: TRBV28
len: 11
CDR3aa: ASSTGSNQPQH

j_gene: TRBJ1-1
v_gene: TRBV6-5
len: 13
CDR3aa: ASSAPDRVSPEAF

j_gene: TRBJ2-3
v_gene: TRBV13
len: 15
CDR3aa: ASSLVLAGVNRDTQY

j_gene: TRBJ1-4
v_gene: TRBV19
len: 10
CDR3aa: ASSTAGEKLF

j_gene: TRBJ1-5
v_gene: TRBV30
len: 13
CDR3aa: AWSVIGVSNQPQH

j_gene: TRBJ1-4
v_gene: TRBV15
len: 11
CDR3aa: ATSRDLREKLF

j_gene: TRBJ2-3
v_gene: TRBV5-1
len: 13
CDR3aa: ASSLLSPSTDTQY

j_gene: TRBJ2-2
v_gene: TRBV7-6
len: 14
CDR3aa: ASSPRTSGRSGELF

j_gene: TRBJ1-3
v_gene: TRBV2
len: 12
CDR3aa: ASSEFRSGNTIY

j_gene: TRBJ2-2
v_gene: TRBV30
len: 11
CDR3aa: ACGVPRPLELF

j_gene: TRBJ1-1
v_gene: TRBV19
len: 11
CDR3aa: ASSIDSPWEAF

j_gene: TRBJ2-2
v_gene: TRBV5-1
len: 12
CDR3aa: ASSLGQTTGELF

j_gene: TRBJ2-5
v_gene: TRBV28
len: 14
CDR3aa: ASSLGTSGGEETQY

j_gene: TRBJ2-2
v_gene: TRBV10-3
len: 12
CDR3aa: ASNPPGNTGELF

j_gene: TRBJ1-1
v_gene: TRBV25-1
len: 14
CDR3aa: ASSKYSGTGRTEAF

j_gene: TRBJ1-1
v_gene: TRBV2
len: 12
CDR3aa: ASSDPGGNTEAF

j_gene: TRBJ1-5
v_gene: TRBV28
len: 13
CDR3aa: ASSTQGPFNQPQH

j_gene: TRBJ1-5
v_gene: TRBV30
len: 13
CDR3aa: AWSLTGVSNQPQH

j_gene: TRBJ2-5
v_gene: TRBV10-3
len: 11
CDR3aa: AISGVGEETQY

j_gene: TRBJ1-2
v_gene: TRBV7-9
len: 15
CDR3aa: ASSLGLRDRGFFGYT

j_gene: TRBJ2-7
v_gene: TRBV20-1
len: 10
CDR3aa: SASDRDYEQY

j_gene: TRBJ1-4
v_gene: TRBV4-1
len: 13
CDR3aa: ASSPDSVANEKLF

j_gene: TRBJ2-2
v_gene: TRBV6-5
len: 11
CDR3aa: ASSRDYTGELF

j_gene: TRBJ1-4
v_gene: TRBV18
len: 11
CDR3aa: ASSPGTDEKLF

j_gene: TRBJ1-1
v_gene: TRBV9
len: 12
CDR3aa: ASSVLSGVTEAF

j_gene: TRBJ1-6
v_gene: TRBV28
len: 13
CDR3aa: ASSSTGTANSPLH

j_gene: TRBJ1-2
v_gene: TRBV3-1/TRBV3-2
len: 11
CDR3aa: ASSPTGGLGYT

j_gene: TRBJ2-3
v_gene: TRBV9
len: 15
CDR3aa: ASSVGGGLALTDTQY